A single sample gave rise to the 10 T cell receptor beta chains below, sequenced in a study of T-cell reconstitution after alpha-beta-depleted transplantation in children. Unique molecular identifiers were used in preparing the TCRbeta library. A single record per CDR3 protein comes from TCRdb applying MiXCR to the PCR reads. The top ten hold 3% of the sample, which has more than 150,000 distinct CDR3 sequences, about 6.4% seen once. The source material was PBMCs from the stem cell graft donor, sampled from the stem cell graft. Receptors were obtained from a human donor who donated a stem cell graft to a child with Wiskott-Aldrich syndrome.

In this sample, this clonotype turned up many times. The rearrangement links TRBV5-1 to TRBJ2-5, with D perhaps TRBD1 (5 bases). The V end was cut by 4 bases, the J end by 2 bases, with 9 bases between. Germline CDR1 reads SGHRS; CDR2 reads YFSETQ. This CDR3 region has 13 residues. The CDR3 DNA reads TGCGCCAGCAGCCCTGCAGGGCAAGAGACCCAGTACTTC. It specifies CASSPAGQETQYF. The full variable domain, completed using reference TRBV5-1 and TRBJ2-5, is KAGVTQTPRYLIKTRGQQVTLSCSPISGHRSVSWYQQTPGQGLQFLFEYFSETQRNKGNFPGRFSGRQFSNSRSEMNVSTLELGDSALYLCASSPAGQETQYFGPGTRLLVL.

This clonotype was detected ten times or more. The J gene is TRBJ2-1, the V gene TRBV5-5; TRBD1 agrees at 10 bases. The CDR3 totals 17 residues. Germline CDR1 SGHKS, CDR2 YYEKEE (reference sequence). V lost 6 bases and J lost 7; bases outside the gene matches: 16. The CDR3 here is CASNLRPGTGAGNEQFF. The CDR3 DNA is TGTGCCAGCAACCTCAGGCCCGGGACAGGGGCGGGGAATGAGCAGTTCTTC.

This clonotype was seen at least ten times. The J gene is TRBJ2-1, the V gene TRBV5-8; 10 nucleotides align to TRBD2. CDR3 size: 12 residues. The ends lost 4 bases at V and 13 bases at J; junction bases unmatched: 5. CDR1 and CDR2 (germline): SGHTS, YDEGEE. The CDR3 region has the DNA TGTGCCAGCAGCCCACTAGCGGGGTCCCAGTTCTTC. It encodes CASSPLAGSQFF. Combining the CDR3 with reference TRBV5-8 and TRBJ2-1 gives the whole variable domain EAGVTQSPTHLIKTRGQQATLRCSPISGHTSVYWYQQALGLGLQFLLWYDEGEERNRGNFPPRFSGRQFPNYSSELNVNALELEDSALYLCASSPLAGSQFFGPGTRLTVL.

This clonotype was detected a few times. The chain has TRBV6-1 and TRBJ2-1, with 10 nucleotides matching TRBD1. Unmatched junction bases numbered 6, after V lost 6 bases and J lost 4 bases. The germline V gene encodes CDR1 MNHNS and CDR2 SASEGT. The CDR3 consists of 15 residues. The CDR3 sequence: CASSETGGDYNEQFF. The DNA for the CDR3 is TGTGCCAGCAGCGAGACAGGGGGCGATTACAATGAGCAGTTCTTC.

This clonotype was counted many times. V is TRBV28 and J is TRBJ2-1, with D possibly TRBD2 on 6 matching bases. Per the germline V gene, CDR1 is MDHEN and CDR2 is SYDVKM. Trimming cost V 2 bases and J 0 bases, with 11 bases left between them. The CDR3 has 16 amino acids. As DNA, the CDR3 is TGTGCCAGCAGTTTAGGAGGGTTTGGCTCCTACAATGAGCAGTTCTTC. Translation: CASSLGGFGSYNEQFF.

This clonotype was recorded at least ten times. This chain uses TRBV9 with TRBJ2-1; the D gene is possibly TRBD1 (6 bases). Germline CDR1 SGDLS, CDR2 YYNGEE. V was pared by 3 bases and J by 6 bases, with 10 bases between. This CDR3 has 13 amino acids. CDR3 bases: TGTGCCAGCAGCGCAGGACAGCTCAATGAGCAGTTCTTC. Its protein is CASSAGQLNEQFF.

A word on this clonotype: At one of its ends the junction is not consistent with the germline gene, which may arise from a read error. The CDR3 sequence: CASSLGTGHTVF. In nucleotides, the CDR3 is TGTGCCAGCAGCTTAGGGACGGGACACACAGTATTC. The J gene is TRBJ1-2, the V gene TRBV7-8, with a weak D call TRBD1 (6 bases). From germline, CDR1 is SGHVS and CDR2 FQNEAQ. This CDR3 spans 12 amino acids.

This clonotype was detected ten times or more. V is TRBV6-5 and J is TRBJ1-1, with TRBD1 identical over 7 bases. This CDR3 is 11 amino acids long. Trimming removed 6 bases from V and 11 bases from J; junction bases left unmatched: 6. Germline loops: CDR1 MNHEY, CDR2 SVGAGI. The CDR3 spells CASRETGTAFF. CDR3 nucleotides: TGTGCCAGCAGGGAGACAGGGACGGCTTTCTTT.

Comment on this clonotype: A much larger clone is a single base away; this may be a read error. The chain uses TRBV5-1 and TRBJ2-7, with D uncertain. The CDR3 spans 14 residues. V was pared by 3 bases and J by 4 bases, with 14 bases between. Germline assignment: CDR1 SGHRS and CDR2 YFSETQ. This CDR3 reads CASSSDRLPYEQYF. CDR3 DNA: TGCGCCAGCAGCTCGGACCGGCTCCCATACGAGCAGTACTTC.

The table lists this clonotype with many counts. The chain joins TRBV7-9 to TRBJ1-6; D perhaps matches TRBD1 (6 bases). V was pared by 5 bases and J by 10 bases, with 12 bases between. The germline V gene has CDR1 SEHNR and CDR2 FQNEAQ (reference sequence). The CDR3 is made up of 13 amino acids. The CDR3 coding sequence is TGTGCCAGCAGCGATACAGGGAACTCACCCCTCCACTTT. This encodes CASSDTGNSPLHF. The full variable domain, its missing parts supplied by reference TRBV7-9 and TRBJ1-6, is DTGVSQNPRHKITKRGQNVTFRCDPISEHNRLYWYRQTLGQGPEFLTYFQNEAQLEKSRLLSDRFSAERPKGSFSTLEIQRTEQGDSAMYLCASSDTGNSPLHFGNGTRLTVT.